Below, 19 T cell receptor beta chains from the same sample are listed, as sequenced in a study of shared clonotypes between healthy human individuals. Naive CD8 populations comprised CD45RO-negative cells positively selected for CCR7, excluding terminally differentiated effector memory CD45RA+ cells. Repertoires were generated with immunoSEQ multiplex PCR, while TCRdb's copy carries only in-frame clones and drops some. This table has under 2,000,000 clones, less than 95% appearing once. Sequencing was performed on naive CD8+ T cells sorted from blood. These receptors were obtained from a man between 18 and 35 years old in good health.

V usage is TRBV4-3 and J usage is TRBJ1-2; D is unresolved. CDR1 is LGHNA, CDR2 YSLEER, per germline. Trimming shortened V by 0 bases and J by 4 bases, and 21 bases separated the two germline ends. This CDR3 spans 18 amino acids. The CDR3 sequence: CASSQDHSGESGIYGYTF. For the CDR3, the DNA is TGCGCCAGCAGCCAAGATCACTCTGGAGAATCGGGTATCTATGGCTACACCTTC.

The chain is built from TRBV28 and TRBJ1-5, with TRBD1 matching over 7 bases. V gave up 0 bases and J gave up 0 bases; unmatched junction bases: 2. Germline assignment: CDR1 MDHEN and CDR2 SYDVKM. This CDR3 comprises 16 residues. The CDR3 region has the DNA TGTGCCAGCAGTTTATGGCCAGGGGGTAGCAATCAGCCCCAGCATTTT. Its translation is CASSLWPGGSNQPQHF.

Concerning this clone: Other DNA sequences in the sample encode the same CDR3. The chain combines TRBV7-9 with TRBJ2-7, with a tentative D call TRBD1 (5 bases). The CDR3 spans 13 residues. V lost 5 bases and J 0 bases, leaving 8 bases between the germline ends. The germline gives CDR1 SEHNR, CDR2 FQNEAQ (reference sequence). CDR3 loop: CASSPDSSYEQYF. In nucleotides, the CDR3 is TGTGCCAGCAGCCCAGACAGCTCCTACGAGCAGTACTTC.

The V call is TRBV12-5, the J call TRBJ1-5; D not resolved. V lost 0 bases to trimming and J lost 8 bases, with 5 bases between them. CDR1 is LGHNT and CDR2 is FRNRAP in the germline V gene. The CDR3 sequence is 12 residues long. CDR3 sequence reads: CASGLVQEPQHF. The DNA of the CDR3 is TGTGCTAGTGGTTTGGTACAAGAGCCCCAGCATTTT.

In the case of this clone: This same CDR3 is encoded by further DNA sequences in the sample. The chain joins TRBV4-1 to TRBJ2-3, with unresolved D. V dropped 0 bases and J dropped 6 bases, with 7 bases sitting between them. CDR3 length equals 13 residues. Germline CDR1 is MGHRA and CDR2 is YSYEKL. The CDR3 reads CASSQESRDTQYF. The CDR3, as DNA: TGCGCCAGCAGCCAAGAATCCCGCGATACGCAGTATTTT.

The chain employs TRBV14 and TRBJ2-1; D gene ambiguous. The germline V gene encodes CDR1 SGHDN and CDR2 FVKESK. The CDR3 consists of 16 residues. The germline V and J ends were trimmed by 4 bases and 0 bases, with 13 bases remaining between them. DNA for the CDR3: TGTGCCAGCAGCCCCGGTCCGACCCACTCCTACAATGAGCAGTTCTTC. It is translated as CASSPGPTHSYNEQFF.

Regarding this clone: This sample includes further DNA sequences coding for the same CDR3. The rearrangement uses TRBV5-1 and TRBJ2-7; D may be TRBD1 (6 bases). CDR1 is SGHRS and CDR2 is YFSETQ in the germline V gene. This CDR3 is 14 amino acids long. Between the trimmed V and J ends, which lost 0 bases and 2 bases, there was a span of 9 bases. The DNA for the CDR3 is TGCGCCAGCAGCTTGGCAGGGGCCCCCTACGAGCAGTACTTC. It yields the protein CASSLAGAPYEQYF.

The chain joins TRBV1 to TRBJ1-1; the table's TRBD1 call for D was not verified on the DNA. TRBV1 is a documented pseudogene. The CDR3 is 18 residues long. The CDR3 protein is CTSSQRETGQGGDTEAFF. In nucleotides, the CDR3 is TGCACCAGCAGCCAAAGAGAAACGGGACAGGGAGGGGACACTGAAGCTTTCTTT.

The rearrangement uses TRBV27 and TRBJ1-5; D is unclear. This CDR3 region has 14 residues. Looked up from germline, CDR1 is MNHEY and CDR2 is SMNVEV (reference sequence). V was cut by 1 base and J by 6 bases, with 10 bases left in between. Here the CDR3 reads CASSLLGGPQPQHF. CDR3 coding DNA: TGTGCCAGCAGTTTATTGGGTGGTCCTCAGCCCCAGCATTTT.

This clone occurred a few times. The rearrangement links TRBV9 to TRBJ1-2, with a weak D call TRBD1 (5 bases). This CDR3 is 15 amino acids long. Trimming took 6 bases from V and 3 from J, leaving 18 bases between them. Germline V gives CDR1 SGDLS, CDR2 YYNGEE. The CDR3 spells CASTRRTDTYYGYTF. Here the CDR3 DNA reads TGTGCCAGCACTCGAAGAACGGACACTTACTATGGCTACACCTTC. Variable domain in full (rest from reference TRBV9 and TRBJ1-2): DSGVTQTPKHLITATGQRVTLRCSPRSGDLSVYWYQQSLDQGLQFLIQYYNGEERAKGNILERFSAQQFPDLHSELNLSSLELGDSALYFCASTRRTDTYYGYTFGSGTRLTVV.

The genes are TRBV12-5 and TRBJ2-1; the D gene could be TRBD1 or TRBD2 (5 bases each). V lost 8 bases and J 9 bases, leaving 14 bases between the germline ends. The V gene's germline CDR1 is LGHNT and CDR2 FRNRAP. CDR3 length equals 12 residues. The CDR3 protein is CASQGDYLEQFF. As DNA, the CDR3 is TGTGCTAGTCAGGGCGACTATCTTGAGCAGTTCTTC. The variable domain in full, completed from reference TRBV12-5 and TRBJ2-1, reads DARVTQTPRHKVTEMGQEVTMRCQPILGHNTVFWYRQTMMQGLELLAYFRNRAPLDDSGMPKDRFSAEMPDATLATLKIQPSEPRDSAVYFCASQGDYLEQFFGPGTRLTVL.

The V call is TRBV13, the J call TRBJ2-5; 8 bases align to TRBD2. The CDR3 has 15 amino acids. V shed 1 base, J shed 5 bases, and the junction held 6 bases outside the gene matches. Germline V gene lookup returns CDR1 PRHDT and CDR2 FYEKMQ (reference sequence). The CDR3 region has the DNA TGTGCCAGCAGCTTAGAGCGGGGGCTCGGGGAGACCCAGTACTTC. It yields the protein CASSLERGLGETQYF.

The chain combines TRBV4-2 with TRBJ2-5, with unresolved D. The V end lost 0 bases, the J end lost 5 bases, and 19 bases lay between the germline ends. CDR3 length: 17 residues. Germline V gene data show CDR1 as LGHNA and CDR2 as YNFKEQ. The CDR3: CASSQEMLTPIRETQYF. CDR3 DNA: TGTGCCAGCAGCCAAGAAATGCTAACCCCCATCAGGGAGACCCAGTACTTC.

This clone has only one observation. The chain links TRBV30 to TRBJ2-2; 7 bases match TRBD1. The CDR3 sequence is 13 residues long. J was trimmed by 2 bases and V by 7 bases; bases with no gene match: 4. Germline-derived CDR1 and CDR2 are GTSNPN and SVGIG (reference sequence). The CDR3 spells CAYRDSNTGELFF. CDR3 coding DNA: TGTGCCTACCGGGACAGTAACACCGGGGAGCTGTTTTTT.

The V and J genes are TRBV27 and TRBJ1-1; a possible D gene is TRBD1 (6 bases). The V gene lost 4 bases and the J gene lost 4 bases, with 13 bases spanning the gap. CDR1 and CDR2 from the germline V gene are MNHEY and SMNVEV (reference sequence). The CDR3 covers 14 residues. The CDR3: CASSSTGLGTEAFF. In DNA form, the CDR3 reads TGTGCCAGCAGTTCAACAGGGTTGGGCACTGAAGCTTTCTTT.

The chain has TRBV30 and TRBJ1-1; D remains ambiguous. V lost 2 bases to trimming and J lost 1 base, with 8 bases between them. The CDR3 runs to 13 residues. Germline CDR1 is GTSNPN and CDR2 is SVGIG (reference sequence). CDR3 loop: CAWSIQTNTEAFF. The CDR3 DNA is TGTGCCTGGAGTATCCAGACGAACACTGAAGCTTTCTTT.

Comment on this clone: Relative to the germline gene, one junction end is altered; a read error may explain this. The DNA of the CDR3 is TGTGCCAGCAGCGACGTCCCGGGTCTCTTT. It encodes CASSDVPGLF. This chain connects TRBV6-1 to TRBJ1-1; D gene unclear. The CDR3 runs to 10 residues. Germline CDR1 reads MNHNS; CDR2 reads SASEGT.

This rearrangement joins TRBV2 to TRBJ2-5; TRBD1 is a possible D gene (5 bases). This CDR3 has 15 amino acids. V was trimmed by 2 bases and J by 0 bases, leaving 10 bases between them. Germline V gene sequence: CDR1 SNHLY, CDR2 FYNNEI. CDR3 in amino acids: CASSETGEYQETQYF. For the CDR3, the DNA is TGTGCCAGCAGTGAAACAGGAGAATACCAAGAGACCCAGTACTTC.

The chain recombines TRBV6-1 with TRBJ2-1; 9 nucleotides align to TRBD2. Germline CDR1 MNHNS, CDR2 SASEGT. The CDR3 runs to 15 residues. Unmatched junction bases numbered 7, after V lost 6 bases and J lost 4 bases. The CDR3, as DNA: TGTGCCAGCAGGTCCGGCGGGGGGGCTTACAATGAGCAGTTCTTC. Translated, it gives CASRSGGGAYNEQFF.